This T cell receptor beta chain was sequenced in a study of cytomegalovirus exposure and HLA in healthy donors. Study-level results: The authors listed 180 or so TCR beta chains as cytomegalovirus-associated.

V was cut by 3 bases and J by 6 bases, with 7 bases left in between. CDR1 LNHDA and CDR2 SQIVND come from the germline V gene (reference sequence). The CDR3 sequence is 12 residues long. Remarks on this clone: What it binds is unknown.

Clones were read by immunoSEQ multiplex PCR, and TCRdb kept only the in-frame ones, dropping some. The sample yields roughly 240,000 clones, more than 75% seen once. Sequencing was performed on PBMCs. The rearrangement links TRBV19 to TRBJ2-3; a weak D match, TRBD2 (5 bases). The receptor was isolated from a man between 18 and 29 years old in good health and CMV-seronegative. The CDR3 DNA follows: TGTGCCAGTAGTATTAGCGTCGATACGCAGTATTTT. It encodes CASSISVDTQYF.